The next 19 T cell receptor beta chains were all read from a single sample in a study of cytomegalovirus exposure and HLA in healthy donors (dated by TCRdb to 2016 to 2017). The library relied on the immunoSEQ multiplex PCR assay. The multiplex PCR relied on a mix of 60 forward primers for TCR Vbeta segments and 13 reverse primers for TCR Jbeta segments. TCRdb's version of the immuneACCESS table is confined to in-frame rearrangements and falls short of the full clone set. An unresolved V gene accounts for under half of the shortfall where checked; the remainder is of unknown origin. The sample table contains 150,000 to 200,000 clones; only one count was recorded for around three quarters of them. The ten largest clones represent approximately 2% of the sample. The sample was PBMCs. These receptors were obtained from a man aged 25-45 years in good health and CMV-seronegative.

The chain combines TRBV9 with TRBJ1-6; D is perhaps TRBD1 (5 bases). This CDR3 spans 17 amino acids. V was shortened by 4 bases and J by 6 bases, with 20 bases between the two germline ends. Germline lookup yields CDR1 SGDLS and CDR2 YYNGEE. The CDR3 nucleotides read TGTGCCAGCAGCCCAGAGACAGCCCTTGTGGGTAATTCACCCCTCCACTTT. Protein: CASSPETALVGNSPLHF.

The CDR3 spells CASSSNQGNSWNTEAFF. CDR3 bases: TGTGCCAGCAGCTCCAATCAGGGAAATAGCTGGAACACTGAAGCTTTCTTT. This chain uses TRBV7-9 with TRBJ1-1; perhaps TRBD1 as D (5 bases). V lost 4 bases and J 1 base, leaving 19 bases between the germline ends. Per the germline V gene, CDR1 is SEHNR and CDR2 is FQNEAQ (reference sequence). The CDR3 covers 17 residues.

The chain couples TRBV10-1 to TRBJ2-1; TRBD1 aligns across 8 bases. The CDR3 has 13 residues. Germline trimming cut 6 bases from V and 8 bases from J; bases unmatched to any gene: 6. In germline, CDR1 is WNHNN, CDR2 SYGVQD (reference sequence). The CDR3 bases are TGCGCCAGCAGCCGAACAGGGGGATATGAGCAGTTCTTC. Translating it yields CASSRTGGYEQFF.

The chain carries TRBV29-1 and TRBJ2-6; possible D gene TRBD2, 6 bases. Trimming stripped 4 bases from V and 0 bases from J, with 16 bases between. This CDR3 is built from 17 residues. The germline CDR1 and CDR2 sequences are SQVTM and ANQGSEA. The CDR3 sequence: CSVGRLAKSSGANVLTF. The CDR3 nucleotides are TGCAGCGTTGGCAGGCTAGCGAAGTCCTCTGGGGCCAACGTCCTGACTTTC.

The J gene is TRBJ1-1, the V gene TRBV10-2; no firm D call. The CDR3 has 14 residues. The V and J ends lost 2 bases and 0 bases respectively, with 7 bases between them. Germline V gene sequence: CDR1 WSHSY, CDR2 SAAADI. Written as DNA, the CDR3 is TGCGCCAGCAGTGAGACATCCATGAACACTGAAGCTTTCTTT. Its translation: CASSETSMNTEAFF.

This chain connects TRBV5-1 to TRBJ2-1, with 8 bases identical to TRBD2. Germline-derived CDR1 and CDR2 are SGHRS and YFSETQ. Trimming removed 0 bases from V and 7 bases from J; junction bases left unmatched: 6. This CDR3 is 15 amino acids long. CDR3 sequence: CASSLASGQGNEQFF. The CDR3 DNA is TGCGCCAGCAGCTTGGCTAGCGGGCAGGGGAATGAGCAGTTCTTC. The whole variable domain, remainder taken from reference TRBV5-1 and TRBJ2-1, is KAGVTQTPRYLIKTRGQQVTLSCSPISGHRSVSWYQQTPGQGLQFLFEYFSETQRNKGNFPGRFSGRQFSNSRSEMNVSTLELGDSALYLCASSLASGQGNEQFFGPGTRLTVL.

This clone was seen only a few times. CDR3 sequence reads: CASSEGRYNEKLFF. CDR3 DNA: TGTGCCAGCAGTGAAGGCAGATATAATGAAAAACTGTTTTTT. The rearrangement links TRBV2 to TRBJ1-4; D remains unclear. The length of the CDR3 is 14 residues. Deletions cut 1 base from V and 4 bases from J, with 7 bases between. Germline V gene sequence: CDR1 SNHLY, CDR2 FYNNEI.

This clone was picked up a small number of times. This chain links TRBV28 with TRBJ2-7; D is undetermined. The CDR3 runs 14 residues. Trimming shortened V by 3 bases and J by 0 bases, and 9 bases separated the two germline ends. Germline CDR1 reads MDHEN; CDR2 reads SYDVKM. CDR3 DNA: TGTGCCAGCAGTTTGGCTCAGGACTCCTACGAGCAGTACTTC. Translation gives CASSLAQDSYEQYF.

V is TRBV10-1 and J is TRBJ2-2; D is perhaps TRBD2 (5 bases). CDR1 is WNHNN, CDR2 SYGVQD, per germline (reference sequence). CDR3 length: 14 residues. Trimming removed 4 bases from V and 6 bases from J, with 12 bases in between. CDR3 nucleotides: TGCGCCAGCAGTGCCCACCGGGAAGCCGGGGAGCTGTTTTTT. Its protein is CASSAHREAGELFF.

The V call is TRBV28, the J call TRBJ2-3, with 9 bases fitting TRBD1. The V gene end was trimmed by 7 bases and the J gene end by 2 bases; junction bases not matched to a gene: 10. In germline, CDR1 is MDHEN, CDR2 SYDVKM. CDR3 length: 16 amino acids. CDR3 loop: CASNPPGQGPTDTQYF. CDR3 sequence (DNA): TGTGCCAGCAACCCACCGGGACAGGGCCCCACAGATACGCAGTATTTT.

The CDR3 spells CASSYVNEQYF. The CDR3 DNA reads TGTGCCAGCAGTTACGTAAACGAGCAGTACTTC. The gene calls are TRBV6-5 and TRBJ2-7; no definite D call. The CDR3 spans 11 residues. The germline V and J ends were trimmed by 2 bases and 5 bases, with 4 bases remaining between them. Germline-derived CDR1 and CDR2 are MNHEY and SVGAGI.

This clone has a single count. V gene TRBV4-1 combines with J gene TRBJ2-7; TRBD2 is a possible D gene (5 bases). V was clipped by 3 bases and J by 4 bases, with 16 bases between them. From germline, CDR1 is MGHRA and CDR2 YSYEKL. CDR3 size: 15 residues. CDR3 sequence: CASSHASGVFYEQYF. CDR3 DNA sequence: TGCGCCAGCAGCCATGCCAGCGGAGTTTTTTACGAGCAGTACTTC.

This clone was seen only a few times. The J gene is TRBJ2-2, the V gene TRBV18, with TRBD2 identical over 8 bases. The CDR3 sequence is 15 residues long. V lost 3 bases, J lost 4 bases, and 4 bases stayed unmatched. Per germline, CDR1 KGHSH and CDR2 LQKENI. CDR3 sequence (DNA): TGTGCCAGCTCACCGGGACTAGTTCCCACCGGGGAGCTGTTTTTT. Amino acids: CASSPGLVPTGELFF.

This clone has a count of ten or more. The genes are TRBV28 and TRBJ1-5; D is ambiguous. Germline-derived CDR1 and CDR2 are MDHEN and SYDVKM. Trimming took off 1 base at V and 5 bases at J, with 9 bases between the two ends. The length of the CDR3 is 14 residues. CDR3: CASSLSLGHQPQHF. The CDR3 nucleotides are TGTGCCAGCAGTTTATCTCTGGGCCATCAGCCCCAGCATTTT.

Regarding this clone: Other nucleotide sequences in the sample specify the same CDR3. The J gene is TRBJ2-7, the V gene TRBV10-3; 8 bases are shared with TRBD1. CDR3 length: 13 residues. Germline V gene lookup returns CDR1 ENHRY and CDR2 SYGVKD. J gave up 4 bases and V 6 bases, and 5 bases lay outside the gene matches. The CDR3 nucleotides are TGTGCCATCAGCGGACAGGGAACGTACGAGCAGTACTTC. It codes for CAISGQGTYEQYF.

The chain recombines TRBV29-1 with TRBJ2-7; maybe TRBD1 (5 bases). The germline V gene has CDR1 SQVTM and CDR2 ANQGSEA. This CDR3 region has 13 residues. Trimming removed 0 bases from V and 4 bases from J, with 10 bases in between. CDR3 protein: CSVEEGLGYEQYF. DNA for the CDR3: TGCAGCGTTGAAGAGGGGCTCGGGTACGAGCAGTACTTC.

The chain joins TRBV14 to TRBJ2-1; D might be TRBD2 (6 bases). The CDR3 is 12 amino acids. The V and J ends lost 9 bases and 8 bases respectively, with 14 bases between them. In germline, CDR1 is SGHDN, CDR2 FVKESK. The CDR3 sequence is CARDLSGDEQFF. CDR3 nucleotides: TGTGCCAGAGACCTTAGCGGCGATGAGCAGTTCTTC.

The chain has TRBV18 and TRBJ2-2; D is unresolved. Trimming removed 3 bases from V and 2 bases from J, with 7 bases in between. CDR1 is KGHSH, CDR2 LQKENI, per germline. The CDR3 runs 14 residues. In nucleotides, the CDR3 is TGTGCCAGCTCACCCGAGCTTAACACCGGGGAGCTGTTTTTT. Translated, it gives CASSPELNTGELFF.

The V and J genes are TRBV2 and TRBJ2-7; unclear D gene. Germline lookup yields CDR1 SNHLY and CDR2 FYNNEI. The CDR3 consists of 10 residues. Deletions cut 5 bases from V and 6 bases from J, with 5 bases between. The CDR3 loop is CASSLSEQYF. DNA of the CDR3: TGTGCCAGCAGTCTATCCGAGCAGTACTTC.